This T cell receptor beta chain derives from a study of blood T cell repertoires in COVID-19. It was during active infection that Seattle patients were enrolled and then longitudinally followed. This CDR3 region has 14 residues. Germline V CDR1 and CDR2: MNHEY, SMNVEV (reference sequence). Trimming at V came to 4 bases and at J to 8 bases, leaving 3 bases not matched to a gene. Authors' data handling: Amplification of reference gene primers provided the estimated nucleated cell counts. Only in-frame clones appear in the TCRdb table, and some are missing; sequencing was by immunoSEQ multiplex PCR. V, J and clone size derive from that table, while D and trimming were established from the DNA sequence. The repertoire consists of hundreds of thousands of clones, with 88% occurring once and the leading ten covering approximately 6%.

This receptor was identified in a woman in her thirties with COVID-19, enrolled during active disease. The chain combines TRBV27 with TRBJ2-1; 12 nucleotides match TRBD1. Sequences were obtained from peripheral blood. The CDR3 bases are TGTGCCAGCAGTTCCGGGACAGGGGGCCATGAGCAGTTCTTC. It encodes CASSSGTGGHEQFF.